The clone carrying this T cell receptor beta chain was picked up a small number of times. One entry per CDR3 protein results from TCRdb running MiXCR on the RT-PCR reads. The sample shows about 680,000 distinct CDR3 sequences, approximately 14% of them seen only once. The CDR3 loop spans 14 amino acids. Trimming left V 4 bases short and J 2 bases short, with 10 bases between. Per germline, CDR1 SGHTA and CDR2 FQGNSA. The clonotype was recovered from a female donor in good health, serving as a healthy control. This chain uses TRBV7-2 with TRBJ2-3; D remains unclear. What was sequenced was memory CD4+ T cells from blood. The CDR3 protein is CASSSLPYTDTQYF. The CDR3 nucleotides are TGTGCCAGCAGCTCCCTCCCTTACACAGATACGCAGTATTTT. Filled out from reference TRBV7-2 and TRBJ2-3, the complete variable domain reads GAGVSQSPSNKVTEKGKDVELRCDPISGHTALYWYRQSLGQGLEFLIYFQGNSAPDKSGLPSDRFSAERTGGSVSTLTIQRTQQEDSAVYLCASSSLPYTDTQYFGPGTRLTVL.